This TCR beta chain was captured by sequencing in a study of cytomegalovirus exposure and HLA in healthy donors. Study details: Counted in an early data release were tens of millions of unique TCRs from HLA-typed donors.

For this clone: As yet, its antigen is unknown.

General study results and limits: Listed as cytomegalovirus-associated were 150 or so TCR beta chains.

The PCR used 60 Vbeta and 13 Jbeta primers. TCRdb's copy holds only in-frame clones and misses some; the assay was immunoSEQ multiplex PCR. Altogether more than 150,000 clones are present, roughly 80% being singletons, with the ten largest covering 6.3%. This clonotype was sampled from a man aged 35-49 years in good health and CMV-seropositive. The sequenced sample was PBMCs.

The CDR3 DNA reads TGTGCCAGCAGCCCCCGCGGCAGGGGGGAGATGAACACTGAAGCTTTCTTT. It is translated as CASSPRGRGEMNTEAFF. The gene calls are TRBV9 and TRBJ1-1; TRBD1 matches 7 bases. Germline V gene lookup returns CDR1 SGDLS and CDR2 YYNGEE. Germline trimming cut 4 bases from V and 0 bases from J; bases unmatched to any gene: 12. This CDR3 has 17 residues.